The clone carrying this T cell receptor beta chain was observed many times. Antigen: not known. The record originates from a study of regulatory T cells in long-lasting Graves disease. Overall study results and limits: Persistent-disease Graves' patients showed less TCR diversity than new cases.

CDR3 regions were amplified by Arm-PCR using iRepertoire HTBI primers to build TCR beta libraries. MiXCR was run by TCRdb on the multiplex PCR reads, yielding one entry per CDR3 protein. Of 350,000 to 550,000 distinct CDR3 sequences in the sample, less than 20% were seen once. The germline CDR1 and CDR2 sequences are SQVTM and ANQGSEA. The CDR3 has 13 residues. V lost 7 bases to trimming and J lost 5 bases, with 16 bases between them. Described time point: newly diagnosed GD, antithyroid drugs for less than 3 months. PBMC RNA was the source of the TCR library. These sequences were also reported in another study, on T cells in Graves' hyperthyroidism and ophthalmopathy. As that report states: Blood also carried most thyroid clonotypes expanded above 0.001.

This TCR was sampled from a woman under 30 with Graves disease. Sample: peripheral blood mononuclear cells (PBMCs), taken at new diagnosis, from a patient treated with antithyroid drugs. The V gene is TRBV29-1, the J gene TRBJ2-3; D gene unclear. The CDR3 here is CSASFSFGDTQYF. The CDR3 nucleotides read TGCAGCGCCTCCTTCTCATTCGGAGATACGCAGTATTTT.